This TCR beta chain is drawn from a study of blood T cell repertoires in COVID-19. Study-level background: The United States, Italy and Spain provided the acute and convalescent COVID-19 samples. From T cells, B-cell-depleted T cells, or PBMCs came the material, which was cDNA or gDNA.

Original analysis: Amplified reference gene primers provided the basis for estimating nucleated cell counts. TCRdb's table, derived via immunoSEQ multiplex PCR, lists solely in-frame clones and lacks some. V and J calls and clone size are copied from that table; D and trimming were computed from the DNA. The data hold some 270,000 clones, with approximately 91% observed a single time. Sequencing was done on a sample of peripheral blood. The receptor comes from a man aged 50-60 years with acute or convalescent COVID-19.

The CDR3 protein is CASSLDRESPLHF. The CDR3 DNA follows: TGTGCCAGCAGCTTGGACAGGGAGTCACCCCTCCACTTT. The chain employs TRBV5-4 and TRBJ1-6, with D perhaps matching TRBD1 (6 bases). Per germline, CDR1 SGHNT and CDR2 YYREEE (reference sequence). This CDR3 contains 13 residues. The V end was cut by 0 bases, the J end by 10 bases, with 8 bases between.